This passage covers 26 T cell receptor beta chains from one sample sequenced in a study of cytomegalovirus exposure and HLA in healthy donors. With 60 Vbeta and 13 Jbeta primers, the PCR was carried out. Generated by immunoSEQ multiplex PCR, the TCRdb table keeps only in-frame clones and is missing some. This sample has 250,000 to 350,000 clones; 80% to 90% occur once, and the top ten carry about 2.5%. The sequencing input was PBMCs. Every receptor here comes from a woman under 30 in good health and CMV-seronegative.

V gene TRBV9 combines with J gene TRBJ2-5; D gene uncertain. The J call may be wrong; the DNA end is better matched by TRBJ2-7. The CDR3 length is 13 residues. Per germline, CDR1 SGDLS and CDR2 YYNGEE. The DNA for the CDR3 is TGTGCCAGCAGCTTAGCCACGGACTACGAGCAGTACTTC. It encodes CASSLATDYEQYF.

Here the CDR3 reads CASSRELSYEQYF. The CDR3 nucleotides are TGTGCCAGCAGCCGAGAGCTATCCTACGAGCAGTACTTC. The chain uses TRBV5-6 and TRBJ2-7, with D uncertain. Germline lookup yields CDR1 SGHDT and CDR2 YYEEEE. The CDR3 extends over 13 amino acids. Deletions cut 4 bases from V and 1 base from J, with 9 bases between.

This sequence joins TRBV10-2 and TRBJ2-5; D perhaps matches TRBD1 (6 bases). The J call is in doubt because the DNA end fits TRBJ2-7 better. The CDR3 contains 14 residues. The germline V gene has CDR1 WSHSY and CDR2 SAAADI. The CDR3 coding sequence is TGCGCCACCGAAGTCCCGGACAGCCGCTACGAGCAGTACTTC. Encoded protein: CATEVPDSRYEQYF.

The V call is TRBV6-7, the J call TRBJ1-2, with a weak D call TRBD1 (5 bases). TRBV6-7 is placed among ORFs of uncertain function. V was clipped by 0 bases and J by 3 bases, with 8 bases between them. This CDR3 spans 14 amino acids. The DNA of the CDR3 is TGTGCCAGCAGTTACTCGGGAGGGGACTATGGCTACACCTTC. Protein: CASSYSGGDYGYTF.

On this clone: At the DNA level, this CDR3 is encoded by other sequences in the same sample as well. The rearrangement links TRBV6-5 to TRBJ2-5; possible D gene TRBD2, 7 bases. TRBJ2-7 explains the end of the DNA better; the J call may be wrong. CDR3 size: 14 residues. Germline loops: CDR1 MNHEY, CDR2 SVGAGI. The CDR3 is CASSLGGASYEQYF. CDR3 in DNA: TGTGCCAGCAGCCTAGGGGGGGCCTCCTACGAGCAGTACTTC.

The V and J genes are TRBV4-1 and TRBJ1-5; perhaps TRBD1 as D (5 bases). Germline V gene sequence: CDR1 MGHRA, CDR2 YSYEKL. The CDR3 is made up of 16 amino acids. V lost 1 base and J 5 bases, leaving 15 bases between the germline ends. CDR3 nucleotide sequence: TGCGCCAGCAGCCAAGGGGGCAGGGAGGGGTATCAGCCCCAGCATTTT. Translated, it gives CASSQGGREGYQPQHF.

The chain uses TRBV15 and TRBJ1-6; no firm D call. Germline CDR1 LNHNV, CDR2 YYDKDF (reference sequence). The CDR3 is 18 residues long. V lost 0 bases and J 0 bases, leaving 12 bases between the germline ends. CDR3 sequence: CATSRDVPSSSYNSPLHF. The CDR3, as DNA: TGTGCCACCAGCAGAGATGTACCCTCGAGCTCCTATAATTCACCCCTCCACTTT.

The gene calls are TRBV5-8 and TRBJ2-7, with D unclear. Germline V gene lookup returns CDR1 SGHTS and CDR2 YDEGEE. CDR3 length: 15 residues. The V end lost 4 bases, the J end lost 4 bases, and 18 bases lay between the germline ends. CDR3 amino acids: CASSNGYEIGYEQYF. The CDR3 DNA follows: TGTGCCAGCAGCAACGGTTACGAAATCGGGTACGAGCAGTACTTC.

The chain uses TRBV27 and TRBJ2-1; 7 bases fit TRBD1. The germline V gene has CDR1 MNHEY and CDR2 SMNVEV (reference sequence). The CDR3 covers 16 residues. The V gene end was trimmed by 3 bases and the J gene end by 2 bases; junction bases not matched to a gene: 7. CDR3 sequence: CASSFVTGPTYNEQFF. The CDR3 region has the DNA TGTGCCAGCAGTTTTGTGACAGGGCCTACCTACAATGAGCAGTTCTTC.

The sample holds one count of this clone. The rearrangement links TRBV5-4 to TRBJ2-3, with 8 bases that match TRBD2. The V and J ends lost 2 bases and 4 bases, in that order; junction bases with no gene match: 6. CDR3 length equals 15 residues. Germline V gives CDR1 SGHNT, CDR2 YYREEE (reference sequence). DNA of the CDR3: TGTGCCAGCAGCTTCGGGGGGGTAATCCCAGATACGCAGTATTTT. Translation: CASSFGGVIPDTQYF. Variable domain in full (rest from reference TRBV5-4 and TRBJ2-3): ETGVTQSPTHLIKTRGQQVTLRCSSQSGHNTVSWYQQALGQGPQFIFQYYREEENGRGNFPPRFSGLQFPNYSSELNVNALELDDSALYLCASSFGGVIPDTQYFGPGTRLTVL.

The chain has TRBV9 and TRBJ2-1; 7 bases agree with TRBD2. The V segment lost 4 bases and the J segment 0 bases; nucleotides outside the gene matches: 10. There are 17 residues in the CDR3. Germline CDR1 is SGDLS and CDR2 is YYNGEE. The CDR3 here is CASSPSRAGSSYNEQFF. The CDR3 DNA is TGTGCCAGCAGCCCCAGTCGAGCGGGGTCCTCCTACAATGAGCAGTTCTTC.

This clone was seen a handful of times. The V gene is TRBV19, the J gene TRBJ1-4; 7 bases align to TRBD1. V lost 5 bases and J lost 6; bases outside the gene matches: 6. The CDR3 covers 14 residues. From germline, CDR1 is LNHDA and CDR2 SQIVND (reference sequence). The CDR3 DNA sequence: TGTGCCAGTAGTTATCGAGGGGGCGATGAAAAACTGTTTTTT. It yields the protein CASSYRGGDEKLFF. Filled out from reference TRBV19 and TRBJ1-4, the complete variable domain reads DGGITQSPKYLFRKEGQNVTLSCEQNLNHDAMYWYRQDPGQGLRLIYYSQIVNDFQKGDIAEGYSVSREKKESFPLTVTSAQKNPTAFYLCASSYRGGDEKLFFGSGTQLSVL.

Written as DNA, the CDR3 is TGCGCCAGCAGGGTTAGCGGGGGGCCGACCGAGACCCAGTACTTC. Translated: CASRVSGGPTETQYF. The chain uses TRBV5-1 and TRBJ2-5; 10 bases align to TRBD2. This CDR3 region has 15 residues. With V trimmed by 5 bases and J by 5 bases, 9 bases remained unmatched. Germline CDR1 is SGHRS and CDR2 is YFSETQ. Based on the CDR3 plus reference TRBV5-1 and TRBJ2-5, the full variable domain is KAGVTQTPRYLIKTRGQQVTLSCSPISGHRSVSWYQQTPGQGLQFLFEYFSETQRNKGNFPGRFSGRQFSNSRSEMNVSTLELGDSALYLCASRVSGGPTETQYFGPGTRLLVL.

The chain joins TRBV19 to TRBJ2-7; D not resolved. Trimming left V 3 bases short and J 2 bases short, with 8 bases between. The CDR3 extends over 13 amino acids. The germline V gene encodes CDR1 LNHDA and CDR2 SQIVND (reference sequence). CDR3 region: CASSIEAPYEQYF. As DNA, the CDR3 is TGTGCCAGTAGTATCGAGGCGCCCTACGAGCAGTACTTC.

The chain has TRBV30 and TRBJ1-2; no reliable D call. Trimming pared 4 bases from V and 6 bases from J, leaving 21 bases between. The CDR3 has 15 residues. Per the germline V gene, CDR1 is GTSNPN and CDR2 is SVGIG (reference sequence). This chain's CDR3 is CAWTTLRGQIHGYTF. The CDR3 DNA reads TGTGCCTGGACCACCTTGAGAGGGCAGATCCATGGCTACACCTTC.

About this clone: Its ends do not fully match the called genes, so a read error is possible. Within the sample, other DNA sequences also encode this same CDR3. The rearrangement joins TRBV27 to TRBJ1-6, with TRBD1 matching over 7 bases. Germline values: CDR1 MNHEY, CDR2 SMNVEV (reference sequence). This CDR3 region has 15 residues. Written as DNA, the CDR3 is TGTGCCAGCAGTCCCTTGACAGGGAATAATTCCCCCCTCCACTTT. This codes for CASSPLTGNNSPLHF.

The table lists this clone with a count of one. The chain couples TRBV18 to TRBJ2-7; 11 nucleotides line up with TRBD1. The CDR3 is 17 amino acids. V was clipped by 4 bases and J by 3 bases; unmatched bases: 11. Germline assignment: CDR1 KGHSH and CDR2 LQKENI. The CDR3 DNA follows: TGTGCCAGCTCACGTGGGACAGGGGGTGGATCCCTCTACGAGCAGTACTTC. Residues: CASSRGTGGGSLYEQYF.

CDR3 nucleotides: TGCGCCAGCAGCCGAAGCAGCGGGGGGATTGACGAGCAGTACTTC. This sequence encodes CASSRSSGGIDEQYF. The chain carries TRBV4-1 and TRBJ2-7; 9 bases fit TRBD2. The CDR3 loop spans 15 amino acids. Trimming at V came to 4 bases and at J to 5 bases, leaving 9 bases not matched to a gene. The germline V gene has CDR1 MGHRA and CDR2 YSYEKL.

This clone was found once. V usage is TRBV28 and J usage is TRBJ2-1; 9 bases are a match to TRBD2. The CDR3 sequence is 16 residues long. Germline values: CDR1 MDHEN, CDR2 SYDVKM. V was clipped by 6 bases and J by 6 bases; unmatched bases: 12. CDR3 nucleotide sequence: TGTGCCAGCAGGCGAACCCTGGCGGGGGGGAGCAATGAGCAGTTCTTC. Translating gives CASRRTLAGGSNEQFF.

This chain links TRBV6-5 with TRBJ1-3; 7 bases map to TRBD1. Trimming at V came to 6 bases and at J to 1 base, leaving 6 bases not matched to a gene. The CDR3 has 15 amino acids. Germline CDR1 is MNHEY and CDR2 is SVGAGI. The CDR3 DNA reads as TGTGCCAGCAGGCCCGACAGGGCGTCTGGAAACACCATATATTTT. Protein product: CASRPDRASGNTIYF.

This clone came up once. The gene calls are TRBV2 and TRBJ2-7, with TRBD1 identical over 8 bases. The V and J ends lost 7 bases and 7 bases, in that order; junction bases with no gene match: 21. CDR3 length: 17 residues. Per germline, CDR1 SNHLY and CDR2 FYNNEI. The CDR3 region has the DNA TGTGCCAGCACCCTCCGGGACAGGCCTCCCTCGTCCCGAGAGCAGTACTTC. Translation: CASTLRDRPPSSREQYF.

This clone came up once. V gene TRBV4-1 combines with J gene TRBJ2-1; tentatively, D is TRBD2 (6 bases). Germline lookup yields CDR1 MGHRA and CDR2 YSYEKL. The CDR3 spans 15 residues. The V and J ends lost 7 bases and 0 bases respectively, with 13 bases between them. The CDR3 nucleotides are TGCGCCAGCAAAATAGGGACTGACTCCTACAATGAGCAGTTCTTC. Translation gives CASKIGTDSYNEQFF.

The CDR3 is CASSYGLAGDLTQYF. CDR3 coding DNA: TGTGCCAGCAGCTACGGACTAGCGGGAGATCTTACGCAGTATTTT. This chain links TRBV5-4 with TRBJ2-3, with 13 bases fitting TRBD2. This CDR3 region has 15 residues. Germline loops: CDR1 SGHNT, CDR2 YYREEE (reference sequence). The V and J ends lost 3 bases and 8 bases, in that order; junction bases with no gene match: 6.

V usage is TRBV9 and J usage is TRBJ2-7; tentative D call: TRBD1 (6 bases). This CDR3 contains 15 residues. Trimming cost V 0 bases and J 5 bases, with 15 bases left between them. CDR1 is SGDLS, CDR2 YYNGEE, per germline. In DNA form, the CDR3 reads TGTGCCAGCAGCGTAGTGGGGGCTTCTGTGGACGAGCAGTACTTC. It codes for CASSVVGASVDEQYF.

This chain connects TRBV6-6 to TRBJ1-2; 9 bases agree with TRBD1. V was clipped by 2 bases and J by 8 bases; unmatched bases: 3. There are 13 residues in the CDR3. CDR1 is MNHNY and CDR2 is SVGAGI in the germline V gene (reference sequence). The CDR3 DNA is TGTGCCAGCAGTTACAAACAGGGGGCGGGCTACACCTTC. Translation gives CASSYKQGAGYTF.

The V call is TRBV27, the J call TRBJ1-1, with 9 bases aligning to TRBD1. The CDR3 consists of 14 residues. With 2 bases clipped from V and 5 bases from J, the junction kept 3 bases outside the gene matches. Germline V gives CDR1 MNHEY, CDR2 SMNVEV (reference sequence). CDR3 in amino acids: CASSLTTGGTEAFF. In DNA form, the CDR3 reads TGTGCCAGCAGTTTAACGACAGGGGGGACTGAAGCTTTCTTT.